At least ten counts were recorded for the clone carrying this T cell receptor beta chain. Time point defined: newly diagnosed GD, antithyroid drugs for less than 3 months. From RNA extracted from PBMCs, the TCR library was made. This entry belongs to a study of regulatory T cells in long-lasting Graves disease. This CDR3 contains 14 residues. Germline-derived CDR1 and CDR2 are SGHRS and YFSETQ. Between the trimmed V and J ends, which lost 1 base and 6 bases, there was a span of 13 bases. In building TCR beta libraries, iRepertoire HTBI primers were used together with Arm-PCR of CDR3 regions. TCRdb recomputed calls from the multiplex PCR reads with MiXCR, one row per CDR3 protein. This table holds some 200,000 distinct CDR3 sequences, roughly a fifth found once. This same sample was also part of a study on T cells in Graves' hyperthyroidism and ophthalmopathy. From that report: First-round RT-PCR of the TCR CDR3 relied on the HTBI primer set. For ophthalmopathy, model prediction preceded onset by a median about 6 months.

This sequence joins TRBV5-1 and TRBJ1-1, with D possibly TRBD1 on 6 matching bases. The receptor's source is a woman aged 25-40 years with Graves disease. The source was peripheral blood mononuclear cells (PBMCs), collected at new diagnosis, from a patient treated with antithyroid drugs. The CDR3 DNA reads TGCGCCAGCAGCTTGTTTAAGGGGGAACCTGAAGCTTTCTTT. It is translated as CASSLFKGEPEAFF.